The clone carrying this T cell receptor beta chain was seen many times. The antigen remains unidentified. Arm-PCR of CDR3 regions and iRepertoire HTBI primers were the basis on which TCR beta libraries were built. Source study methods: Segment identification across samples yielded 60 or so TRBV and roughly 15 TRBJ segments. MiXCR was run by TCRdb on the multiplex PCR reads, yielding one entry per CDR3 protein. For this entry, the V and J calls and clone size follow TCRdb and not the study's own pipeline. The sample shows a few hundred thousand distinct CDR3 sequences, about 15% of them seen only once. The data stem from a study of regulatory T cells in long-lasting Graves disease. Broader study findings: With a small sample size, accuracy may have been reduced.

V lost 6 bases, J lost 3 bases, and 8 bases stayed unmatched. The CDR3 extends over 14 amino acids. Germline CDR1 ENHRY, CDR2 SYGVKD. Documented time point: newly diagnosed GD, antithyroid drugs for less than 3 months. The TCR library used RNA extracted from PBMCs. These data also featured in a second study, about T cells in Graves' hyperthyroidism and ophthalmopathy.

This sequence was found in a woman in her fifties or sixties with Graves disease. The chain employs TRBV10-3 and TRBJ2-7; 7 nucleotides align to TRBD1. Sequenced material: peripheral blood mononuclear cells (PBMCs), taken at new diagnosis, from a patient treated with antithyroid drugs. CDR3 protein: CAISVDRVGYEQYF. As DNA, the CDR3 is TGTGCCATCAGCGTAGACAGGGTAGGCTACGAGCAGTACTTC.